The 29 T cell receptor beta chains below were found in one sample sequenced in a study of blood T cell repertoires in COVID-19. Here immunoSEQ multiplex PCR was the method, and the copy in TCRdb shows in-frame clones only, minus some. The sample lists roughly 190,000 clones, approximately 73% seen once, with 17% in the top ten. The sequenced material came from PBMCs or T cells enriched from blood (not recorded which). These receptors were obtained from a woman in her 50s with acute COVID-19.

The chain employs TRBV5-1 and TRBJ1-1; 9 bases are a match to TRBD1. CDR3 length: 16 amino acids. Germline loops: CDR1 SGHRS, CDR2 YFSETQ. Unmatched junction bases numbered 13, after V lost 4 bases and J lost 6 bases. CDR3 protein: CASSPSQQGANAEAFF. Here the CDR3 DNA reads TGCGCCAGCAGCCCCTCTCAACAGGGGGCTAACGCTGAAGCTTTCTTT.

The CDR3 nucleotides read TGTGCCAGCACCAATCTCAAGGCGGGGGGGATAAATGAGCAGTTCTTC. Protein product: CASTNLKAGGINEQFF. The V and J genes are TRBV28 and TRBJ2-1; 9 nucleotides align to TRBD2. Germline V gene sequence: CDR1 MDHEN, CDR2 SYDVKM. V lost 7 bases and J lost 7; bases outside the gene matches: 14. The CDR3 sequence is 16 residues long.

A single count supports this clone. CDR3 region: CASSLRFYRDTDTQYF. The CDR3, as DNA: TGCGCCAGCAGCTTAAGGTTCTACCGGGACACAGATACGCAGTATTTT. This rearrangement joins TRBV5-1 to TRBJ2-3; possible D gene TRBD2, 5 bases. Germline V CDR1 and CDR2: SGHRS, YFSETQ. V lost 2 bases and J 2 bases, leaving 15 bases between the germline ends. This CDR3 spans 16 amino acids.

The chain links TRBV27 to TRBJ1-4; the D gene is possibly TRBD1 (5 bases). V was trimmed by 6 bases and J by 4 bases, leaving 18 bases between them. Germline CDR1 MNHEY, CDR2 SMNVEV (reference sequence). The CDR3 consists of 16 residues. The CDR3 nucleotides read TGTGCCAGCAGACGGGGGTTGGGAAGAGATAATGAAAAACTGTTTTTT. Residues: CASRRGLGRDNEKLFF.

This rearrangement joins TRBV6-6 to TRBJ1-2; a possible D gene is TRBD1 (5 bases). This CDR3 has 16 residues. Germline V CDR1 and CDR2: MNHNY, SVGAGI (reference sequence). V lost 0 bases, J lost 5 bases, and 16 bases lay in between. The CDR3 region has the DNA TGTGCCAGCAGTTACTCGCTGGAGTCCCCAGGGTATGGCTACACCTTC. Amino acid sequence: CASSYSLESPGYGYTF.

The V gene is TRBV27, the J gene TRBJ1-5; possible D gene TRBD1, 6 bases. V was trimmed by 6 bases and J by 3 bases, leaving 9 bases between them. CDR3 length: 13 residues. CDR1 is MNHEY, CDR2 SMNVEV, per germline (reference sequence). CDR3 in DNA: TGTGCCAGCAGGTGGGGGCCCAATCAGCCCCAGCATTTT. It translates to CASRWGPNQPQHF.

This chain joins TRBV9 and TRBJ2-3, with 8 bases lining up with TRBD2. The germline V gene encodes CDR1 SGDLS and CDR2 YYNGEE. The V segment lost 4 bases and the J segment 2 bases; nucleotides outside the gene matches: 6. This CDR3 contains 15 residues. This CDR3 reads CASSRGGAVTDTQYF. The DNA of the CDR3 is TGTGCCAGCAGCCGGGGGGGAGCCGTCACAGATACGCAGTATTTT. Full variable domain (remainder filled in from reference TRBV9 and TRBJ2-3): DSGVTQTPKHLITATGQRVTLRCSPRSGDLSVYWYQQSLDQGLQFLIQYYNGEERAKGNILERFSAQQFPDLHSELNLSSLELGDSALYFCASSRGGAVTDTQYFGPGTRLTVL.

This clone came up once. This CDR3 is CASSFQGASNEKLFF. In DNA, the CDR3 is TGTGCCAGCAGCTTTCAGGGGGCGTCTAATGAAAAACTGTTTTTT. The chain is built from TRBV5-6 and TRBJ1-4; 8 bases map to TRBD1. The CDR3 totals 15 residues. V was pared by 2 bases and J by 3 bases, with 3 bases of the junction left unmatched. Germline V lookup: CDR1 SGHDT, CDR2 YYEEEE.

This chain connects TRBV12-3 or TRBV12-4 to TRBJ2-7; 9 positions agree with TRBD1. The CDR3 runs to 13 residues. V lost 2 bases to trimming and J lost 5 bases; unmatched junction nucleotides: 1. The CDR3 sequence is CASSLRTGDEQYV. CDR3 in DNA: TGTGCCAGCAGTTTAAGGACAGGGGACGAGCAGTACGTC.

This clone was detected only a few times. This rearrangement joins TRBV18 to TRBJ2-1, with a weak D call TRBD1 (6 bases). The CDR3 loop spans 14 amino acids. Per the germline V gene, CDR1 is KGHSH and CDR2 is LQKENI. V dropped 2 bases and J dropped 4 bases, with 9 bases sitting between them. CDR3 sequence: CASSPDRKYNEQFF. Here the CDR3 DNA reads TGTGCCAGCTCACCAGACAGGAAATACAATGAGCAGTTCTTC.

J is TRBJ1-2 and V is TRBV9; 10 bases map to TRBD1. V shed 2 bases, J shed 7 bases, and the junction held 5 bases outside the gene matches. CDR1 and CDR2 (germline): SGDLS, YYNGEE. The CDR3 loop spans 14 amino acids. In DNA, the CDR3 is TGTGCCAGCAGCGTGACAGGGGGCGCCCCTGGCTACACCTTC. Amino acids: CASSVTGGAPGYTF.

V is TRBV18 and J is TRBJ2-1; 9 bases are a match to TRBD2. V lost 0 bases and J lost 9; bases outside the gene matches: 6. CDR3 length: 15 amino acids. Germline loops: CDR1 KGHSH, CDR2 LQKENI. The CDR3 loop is CASSPPSGGQGEQFF. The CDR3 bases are TGTGCCAGCTCACCACCGAGCGGGGGGCAGGGTGAGCAGTTCTTC.

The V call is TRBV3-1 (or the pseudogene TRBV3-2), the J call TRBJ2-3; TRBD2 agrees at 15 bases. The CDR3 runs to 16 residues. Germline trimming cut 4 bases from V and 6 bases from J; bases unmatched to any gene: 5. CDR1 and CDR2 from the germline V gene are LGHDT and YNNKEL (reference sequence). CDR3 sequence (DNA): TGTGCCAGCAGCCGAGGGACTAGCGGGGGGCCTGATACGCAGTATTTT. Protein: CASSRGTSGGPDTQYF.

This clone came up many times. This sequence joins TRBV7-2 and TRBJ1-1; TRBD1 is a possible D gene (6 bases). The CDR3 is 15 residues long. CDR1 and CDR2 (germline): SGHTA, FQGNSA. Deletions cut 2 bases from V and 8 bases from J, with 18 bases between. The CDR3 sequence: CASSLKPGTNSEAFF. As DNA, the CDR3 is TGTGCCAGCAGCTTAAAGCCCGGGACAAACTCAGAAGCTTTCTTT.

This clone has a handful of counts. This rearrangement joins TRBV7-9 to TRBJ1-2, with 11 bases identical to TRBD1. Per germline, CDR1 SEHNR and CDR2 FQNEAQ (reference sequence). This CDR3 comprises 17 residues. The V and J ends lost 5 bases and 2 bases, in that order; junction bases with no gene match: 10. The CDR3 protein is CASSPPGDRGFNYGYTF. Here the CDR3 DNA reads TGTGCCAGCAGCCCGCCAGGGGACAGGGGGTTCAACTATGGCTACACCTTC.

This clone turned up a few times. The CDR3 DNA sequence: TGTGCCAGCAGTCTGACTTTGACAGGGCCCAGCTCCTACGAGCAGTACGTC. Its translation: CASSLTLTGPSSYEQYV. This rearrangement joins TRBV28 to TRBJ2-7; 7 bases fit TRBD1. This CDR3 contains 17 residues. Per germline, CDR1 MDHEN and CDR2 SYDVKM. J lost 0 bases, V lost 5 bases, and 13 bases had no gene match.

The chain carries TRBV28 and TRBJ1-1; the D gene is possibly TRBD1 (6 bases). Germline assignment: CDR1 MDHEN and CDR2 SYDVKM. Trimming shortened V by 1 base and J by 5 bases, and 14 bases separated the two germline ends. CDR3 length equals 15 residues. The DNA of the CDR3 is TGTGCCAGCAGTTTATTGGGAGGGGGACGGACTGAAGCTTTCTTT. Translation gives CASSLLGGGRTEAFF.

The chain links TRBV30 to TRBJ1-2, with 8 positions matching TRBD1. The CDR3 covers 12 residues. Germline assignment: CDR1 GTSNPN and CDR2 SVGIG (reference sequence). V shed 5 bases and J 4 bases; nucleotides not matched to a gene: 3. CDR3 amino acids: CAWARGPYGYTF. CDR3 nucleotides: TGTGCCTGGGCCAGGGGGCCCTATGGCTACACCTTC.

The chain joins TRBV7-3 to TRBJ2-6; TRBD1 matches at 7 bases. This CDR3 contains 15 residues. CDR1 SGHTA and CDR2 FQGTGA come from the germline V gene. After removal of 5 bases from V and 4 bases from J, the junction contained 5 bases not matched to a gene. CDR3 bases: TGTGCCAGCAGCCCGGGACAGCGCGGGGCCAACGTCCTGACTTTC. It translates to CASSPGQRGANVLTF.

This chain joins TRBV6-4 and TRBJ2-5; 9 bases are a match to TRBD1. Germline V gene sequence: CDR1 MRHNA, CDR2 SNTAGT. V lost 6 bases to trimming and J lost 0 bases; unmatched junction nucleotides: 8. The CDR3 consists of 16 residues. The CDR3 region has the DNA TGTGCCAGCAGGGGAAAGACAGGGGGAAACCAAGAGACCCAGTACTTC. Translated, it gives CASRGKTGGNQETQYF.

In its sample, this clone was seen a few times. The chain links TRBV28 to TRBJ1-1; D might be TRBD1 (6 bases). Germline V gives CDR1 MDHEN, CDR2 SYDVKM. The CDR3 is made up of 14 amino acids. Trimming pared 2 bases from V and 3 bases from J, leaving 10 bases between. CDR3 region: CASSLVGGYTEAFF. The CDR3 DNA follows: TGTGCCAGCAGTTTAGTAGGGGGATACACTGAAGCTTTCTTT.

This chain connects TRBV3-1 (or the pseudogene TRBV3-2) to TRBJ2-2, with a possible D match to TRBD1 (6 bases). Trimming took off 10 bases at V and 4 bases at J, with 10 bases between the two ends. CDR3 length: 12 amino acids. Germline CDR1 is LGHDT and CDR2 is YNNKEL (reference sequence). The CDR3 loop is CATGRGTGELFF. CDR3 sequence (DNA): TGTGCCACAGGCAGGGGCACCGGGGAGCTGTTTTTT.

In nucleotides, the CDR3 is TGTGCCAGCAGCCAAGTAACTAGCGGGGCAGCTAATACCCAGTACTTC. Translated, it gives CASSQVTSGAANTQYF. The V gene is TRBV3-1 (or the pseudogene TRBV3-2), the J gene TRBJ2-5, with 10 bases fitting TRBD2. This CDR3 comprises 16 residues. Germline V CDR1 and CDR2: LGHDT, YNNKEL (reference sequence). Trimming at V came to 1 base and at J to 8 bases, leaving 10 bases not matched to a gene.

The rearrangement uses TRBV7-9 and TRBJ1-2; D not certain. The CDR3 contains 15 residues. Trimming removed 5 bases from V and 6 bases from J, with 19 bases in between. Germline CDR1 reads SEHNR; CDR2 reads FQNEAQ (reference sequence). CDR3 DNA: TGTGCCAGCAGCCCCATCGTGGCGGGATTGAATGGCTACACCTTC. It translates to CASSPIVAGLNGYTF.

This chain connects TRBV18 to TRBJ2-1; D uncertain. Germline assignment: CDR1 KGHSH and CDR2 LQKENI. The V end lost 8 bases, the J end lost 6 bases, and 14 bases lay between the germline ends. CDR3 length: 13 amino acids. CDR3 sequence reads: CASLDSASNEQFF. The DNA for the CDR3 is TGTGCCAGCCTGGATTCAGCGAGCAATGAGCAGTTCTTC.

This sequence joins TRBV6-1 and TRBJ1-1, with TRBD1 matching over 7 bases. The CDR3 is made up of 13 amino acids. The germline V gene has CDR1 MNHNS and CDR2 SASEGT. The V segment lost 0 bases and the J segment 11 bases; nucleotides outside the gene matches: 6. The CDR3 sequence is CASSEAGPGGAFF. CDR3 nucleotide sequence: TGTGCCAGCAGTGAAGCTGGACCAGGGGGGGCTTTCTTT.

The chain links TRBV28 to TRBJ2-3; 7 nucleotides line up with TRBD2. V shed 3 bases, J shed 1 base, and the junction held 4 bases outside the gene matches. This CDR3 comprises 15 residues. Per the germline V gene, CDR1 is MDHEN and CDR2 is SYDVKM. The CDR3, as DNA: TGTGCCAGCAGTTTGGGGGGGGAAGGCACAGATACGCAGTATTTT. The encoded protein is CASSLGGEGTDTQYF.

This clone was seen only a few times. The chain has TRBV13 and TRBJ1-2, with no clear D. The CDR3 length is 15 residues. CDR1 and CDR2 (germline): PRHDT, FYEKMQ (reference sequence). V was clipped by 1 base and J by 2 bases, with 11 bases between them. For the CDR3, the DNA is TGTGCCAGCAGCTTAGTATGGCGGGAAAACTATGGCTACACCTTC. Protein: CASSLVWRENYGYTF.

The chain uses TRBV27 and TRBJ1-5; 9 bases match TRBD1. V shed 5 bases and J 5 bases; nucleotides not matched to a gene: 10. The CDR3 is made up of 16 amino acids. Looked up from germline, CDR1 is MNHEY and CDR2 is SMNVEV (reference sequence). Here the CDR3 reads CASSGTGLGWDQPQHF. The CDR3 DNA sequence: TGTGCCAGCAGTGGGACAGGGCTGGGGTGGGATCAGCCCCAGCATTTT.